The clone carrying this TCR beta chain has only a few counts. The sample originates from a study of human T cells and chemical hapten exposure. The germline V and J ends were trimmed by 5 bases and 2 bases, with 7 bases remaining between them. From germline, CDR1 is SGHTA and CDR2 FQGTGA. The CDR3 extends over 13 amino acids. The time point is: patch test 2, 6 weeks after DPC sensitization. Treatment noted: therapeutic diphenylcyclopropenone sensitization with weekly scalp DPC. As the library was built, unique molecular identifiers were attached to individual cDNA molecules. Using its own MiXCR run on the RACE reads, TCRdb lists one record per CDR3 protein. Counted here are just over 350,000 distinct CDR3 sequences, about 6.9% occurring once; the ten biggest clones make up about 5%.

This sequence was found in a woman between 18 and 29 years old with alopecia areata. Some clones in this sample may be carry-over from other donors' samples. V and J are TRBV7-3 and TRBJ1-5; D remains unclear. Sample: whole blood, taken in connection with sensitization to the hapten diphenylcyclopropenone (DPC). CDR3 in DNA: TGTGCCAGCAGCGGAAATGGCAATCAGCCCCAGCATTTT. Translation gives CASSGNGNQPQHF.